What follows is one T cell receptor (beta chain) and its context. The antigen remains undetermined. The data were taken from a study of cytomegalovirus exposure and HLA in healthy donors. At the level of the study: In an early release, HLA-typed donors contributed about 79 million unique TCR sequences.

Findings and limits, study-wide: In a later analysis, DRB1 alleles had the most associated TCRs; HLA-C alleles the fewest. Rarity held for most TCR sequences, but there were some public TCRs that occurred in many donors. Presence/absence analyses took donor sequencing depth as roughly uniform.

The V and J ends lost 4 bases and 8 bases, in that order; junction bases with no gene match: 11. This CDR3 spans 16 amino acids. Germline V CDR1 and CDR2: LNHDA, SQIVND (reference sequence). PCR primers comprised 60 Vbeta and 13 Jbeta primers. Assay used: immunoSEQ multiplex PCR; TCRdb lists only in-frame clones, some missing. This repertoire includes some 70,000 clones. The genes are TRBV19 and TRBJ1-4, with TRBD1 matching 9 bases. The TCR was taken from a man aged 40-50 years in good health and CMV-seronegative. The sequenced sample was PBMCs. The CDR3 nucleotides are TGTGCCAGTAGTACCTTGGACAGGGGCCGACGGGAAAAACTGTTTTTT. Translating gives CASSTLDRGRREKLFF.